These 3 T cell receptor beta chains share one sample of origin, sequenced in a study of shared clonotypes between healthy human individuals. TCRdb's copy holds only in-frame clones and misses some; the assay was immunoSEQ multiplex PCR. The sample includes 1.5 million to 1.9 million clones, 98% of them seen just once. The specimen sequenced was naive CD4+ T cells sorted from blood. The sample's subset: CD45RA+ positively selected. The receptors derive from a man aged 30 to 39 in good health.

This chain uses TRBV15 with TRBJ2-1, with TRBD2 identical over 8 bases. V gave up 3 bases and J gave up 5 bases; unmatched junction bases: 12. The CDR3 contains 17 residues. The germline V gene encodes CDR1 LNHNV and CDR2 YYDKDF (reference sequence). CDR3 protein: CATSSEKAGVGNNEQFF. For the CDR3, the DNA is TGTGCCACCAGCAGCGAAAAAGCGGGAGTGGGGAACAATGAGCAGTTCTTC.

The chain carries TRBV5-1 and TRBJ2-2; 7 bases agree with TRBD2. The ends lost 4 bases at V and 2 bases at J; junction bases unmatched: 8. The CDR3 extends over 16 amino acids. Germline assignment: CDR1 SGHRS and CDR2 YFSETQ. In nucleotides, the CDR3 is TGCGCCAGCAGCCGGGGGGTCCCCACAAACACCGGGGAGCTGTTTTTT. This codes for CASSRGVPTNTGELFF.

V usage is TRBV5-1 and J usage is TRBJ1-5; D is ambiguous. Trimming took off 0 bases at V and 6 bases at J, with 7 bases between the two ends. The CDR3 runs to 13 residues. Germline V lookup: CDR1 SGHRS, CDR2 YFSETQ. CDR3 bases: TGCGCCAGCAGCTTGGAAGGGATTCAGCCCCAGCATTTT. It is translated as CASSLEGIQPQHF.